Listed here are 10 T cell receptor beta chains from one sample, sequenced in a study of T cell responses to AZD1222 COVID-19 vaccine. Clones were sequenced by immunoSEQ multiplex PCR, and TCRdb holds only the in-frame ones, with some missing. The sample carries 100,000 to 150,000 clones, more than 90% recorded once. The starting material was peripheral blood, obtained 28 days after the second AZD1222 dose. The receptor source for this set is an adult who received the AZD1222 COVID-19 vaccine.

This clone came up once. This sequence joins TRBV5-1 and TRBJ2-2, with TRBD1 matching over 7 bases. The CDR3 totals 16 residues. With V trimmed by 4 bases and J by 5 bases, 11 bases remained unmatched. Germline-derived CDR1 and CDR2 are SGHRS and YFSETQ. The CDR3 reads CASSQMAGGRTGELFF. The CDR3 DNA is TGCGCCAGCAGCCAAATGGCAGGGGGACGAACCGGGGAGCTGTTTTTT.

This clone was detected a few times. The gene calls are TRBV18 and TRBJ2-2; possible D gene TRBD2, 6 bases. Germline values: CDR1 KGHSH, CDR2 LQKENI. The length of the CDR3 is 13 residues. Trimming cost V 3 bases and J 7 bases, with 9 bases left between them. CDR3 region: CASSPEGSGELFF. The CDR3 bases are TGTGCCAGCTCACCGGAGGGGAGCGGGGAGCTGTTTTTT.

V gene TRBV18 combines with J gene TRBJ1-1; D remains unclear. The CDR3 is 13 amino acids. CDR1 is KGHSH, CDR2 LQKENI, per germline. V lost 1 base and J 3 bases, leaving 6 bases between the germline ends. The CDR3 protein is CASSPQGYTEAFF. The CDR3 region has the DNA TGTGCCAGCTCACCACAAGGGTACACTGAAGCTTTCTTT.

The table lists this clone with a count of one. J is TRBJ2-7 and V is TRBV28; a possible D gene is TRBD1 (6 bases). Trimming removed 5 bases from V and 3 bases from J, with 8 bases in between. The CDR3 length is 12 residues. CDR1 is MDHEN, CDR2 SYDVKM, per germline. Here the CDR3 DNA reads TGTGCCAGCAGTCGGACAGTCTACGAGCAGTACTTC. Its translation is CASSRTVYEQYF.

The chain is built from TRBV16 and TRBJ1-5; D is uncertain. Germline loops: CDR1 KGHSY, CDR2 FQNENV. The CDR3 covers 15 residues. V was clipped by 5 bases and J by 6 bases, with 17 bases between them. This CDR3 reads CASSGMRAAGQPQHF. Written as DNA, the CDR3 is TGTGCCAGCAGCGGCATGAGGGCGGCTGGTCAGCCCCAGCATTTT.

This sequence joins TRBV27 and TRBJ2-1, with D unclear. The CDR3 has 18 amino acids. V was pared by 5 bases and J by 0 bases, with 20 bases between. Per germline, CDR1 MNHEY and CDR2 SMNVEV (reference sequence). The CDR3 DNA is TGTGCCAGCAGTGCTACCCCACCACGACATAGCTCCTACAATGAGCAGTTCTTC. Encoded protein: CASSATPPRHSSYNEQFF.

The V and J genes are TRBV5-6 and TRBJ2-5; D is undetermined. Trimming removed 2 bases from V and 2 bases from J, with 10 bases in between. The V gene's germline CDR1 is SGHDT and CDR2 YYEEEE. The length of the CDR3 is 14 residues. The CDR3 DNA sequence: TGTGCCAGCAGCTTTTTGTCAGTACAAGAGACCCAGTACTTC. Translating it yields CASSFLSVQETQYF.

The chain combines TRBV4-2 with TRBJ1-4; tentative D call: TRBD1 (5 bases). The CDR3 sequence is 14 residues long. Trimming stripped 4 bases from V and 5 bases from J, with 11 bases between. In germline, CDR1 is LGHNA, CDR2 YNFKEQ. This chain's CDR3 is CASSLGTVNEKLFF. The CDR3 coding sequence is TGTGCCAGCAGCCTCGGGACGGTCAATGAAAAACTGTTTTTT.

J is TRBJ2-7 and V is TRBV5-1, with TRBD1 matching over 7 bases. Trimming removed 4 bases from V and 6 bases from J; junction bases left unmatched: 13. CDR3 size: 15 residues. In germline, CDR1 is SGHRS, CDR2 YFSETQ. The CDR3 DNA is TGCGCCAGCAGCACAACAGGGGAGCGCGCGGGCGAGCAGTACTTC. Translation: CASSTTGERAGEQYF.

The J gene is TRBJ1-2, the V gene TRBV7-2; D is perhaps TRBD1 (5 bases). There are 14 residues in the CDR3. Germline-derived CDR1 and CDR2 are SGHTA and FQGNSA. V lost 6 bases, J lost 8 bases, and 19 bases lay in between. The CDR3 loop is CASSPKGSGAGYTF. The CDR3 nucleotides read TGTGCCAGCAGTCCCAAGGGGAGTGGAGCAGGCTACACCTTC.